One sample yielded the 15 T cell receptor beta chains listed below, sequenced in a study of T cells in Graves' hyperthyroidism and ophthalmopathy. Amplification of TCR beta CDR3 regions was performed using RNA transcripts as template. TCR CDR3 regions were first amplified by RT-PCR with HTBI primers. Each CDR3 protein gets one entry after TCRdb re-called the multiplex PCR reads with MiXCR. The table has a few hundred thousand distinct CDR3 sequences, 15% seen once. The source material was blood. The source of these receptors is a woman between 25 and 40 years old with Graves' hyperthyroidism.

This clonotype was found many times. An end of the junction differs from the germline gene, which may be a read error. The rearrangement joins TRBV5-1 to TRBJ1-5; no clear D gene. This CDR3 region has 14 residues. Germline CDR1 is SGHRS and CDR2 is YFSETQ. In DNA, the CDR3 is TGTGCCAGCAGTCCAGGATATAGCAATCAGCCCCAGCATTTT. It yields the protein CASSPGYSNQPQHF.

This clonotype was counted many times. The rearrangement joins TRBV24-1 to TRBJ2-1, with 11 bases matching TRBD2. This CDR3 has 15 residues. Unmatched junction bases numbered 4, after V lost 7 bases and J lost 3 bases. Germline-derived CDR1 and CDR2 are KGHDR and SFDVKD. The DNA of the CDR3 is TGTGCCACCAGCCCCGGGACTAGCGGCTACAATGAGCAGTTCTTC. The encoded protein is CATSPGTSGYNEQFF.

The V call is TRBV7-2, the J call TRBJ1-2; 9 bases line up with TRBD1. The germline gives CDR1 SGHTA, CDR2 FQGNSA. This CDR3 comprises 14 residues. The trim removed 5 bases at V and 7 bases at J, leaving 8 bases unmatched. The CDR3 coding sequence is TGTGCCAGCAGCCCGCGGGACAGGGACTCTGGCTACACCTTC. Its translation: CASSPRDRDSGYTF.

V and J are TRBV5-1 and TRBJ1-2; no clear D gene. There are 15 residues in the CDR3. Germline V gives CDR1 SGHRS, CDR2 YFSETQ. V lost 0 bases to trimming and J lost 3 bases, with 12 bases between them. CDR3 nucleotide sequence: TGCGCCAGCAGCTTGGCCGTCTCAGACTACTATGGCTACACCTTC. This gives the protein CASSLAVSDYYGYTF.

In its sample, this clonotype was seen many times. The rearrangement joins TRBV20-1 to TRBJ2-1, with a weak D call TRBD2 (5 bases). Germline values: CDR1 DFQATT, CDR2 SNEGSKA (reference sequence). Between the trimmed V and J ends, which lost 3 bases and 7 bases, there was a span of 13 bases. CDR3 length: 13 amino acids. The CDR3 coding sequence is TGCAGTGCTAGGGCCAGTGAGCGGAATGAGCAGTTCTTC. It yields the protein CSARASERNEQFF.

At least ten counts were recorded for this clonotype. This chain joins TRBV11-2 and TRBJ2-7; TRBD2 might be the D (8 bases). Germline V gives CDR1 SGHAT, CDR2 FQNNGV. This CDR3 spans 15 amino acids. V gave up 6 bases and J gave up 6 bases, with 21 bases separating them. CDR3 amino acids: CASRESTGAGGEQYF. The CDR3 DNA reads TGTGCCAGCAGAGAGTCAACAGGGGCGGGGGGCGAGCAGTACTTC.

The CDR3 region is CASSQDRGLFDSPLHF. CDR3 sequence (DNA): TGTGCCAGCAGCCAAGATCGCGGACTTTTCGATTCACCCCTCCACTTT. The chain has TRBV14 and TRBJ1-6; D not certain. Germline V gives CDR1 SGHDN, CDR2 FVKESK. The CDR3 sequence is 16 residues long. The V end was cut by 0 bases, the J end by 8 bases, with 14 bases between.

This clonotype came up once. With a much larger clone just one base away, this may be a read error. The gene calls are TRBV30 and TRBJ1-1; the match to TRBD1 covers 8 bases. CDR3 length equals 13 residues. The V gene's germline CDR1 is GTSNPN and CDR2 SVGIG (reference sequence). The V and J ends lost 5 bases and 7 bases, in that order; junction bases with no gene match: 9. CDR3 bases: TGTGCCTGGGGGGGACAGGAGCCTATTGAAGCTTTCTTT. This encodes CAWGGQEPIEAFF.

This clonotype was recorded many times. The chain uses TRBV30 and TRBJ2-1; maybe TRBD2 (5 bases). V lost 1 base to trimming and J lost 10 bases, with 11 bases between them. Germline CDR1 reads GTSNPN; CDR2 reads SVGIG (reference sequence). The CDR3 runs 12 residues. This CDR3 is CAWSAIQREQFF. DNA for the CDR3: TGTGCCTGGAGTGCCATTCAGCGGGAGCAGTTCTTC. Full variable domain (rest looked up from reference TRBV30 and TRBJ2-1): SQTIHQWPATLVQPVGSPLSLECTVEGTSNPNLYWYRQAAGRGLQLLFYSVGIGQISSEVPQNLSASRPQDRQFILSSKKLLLSDSGFYLCAWSAIQREQFFGPGTRLTVL.

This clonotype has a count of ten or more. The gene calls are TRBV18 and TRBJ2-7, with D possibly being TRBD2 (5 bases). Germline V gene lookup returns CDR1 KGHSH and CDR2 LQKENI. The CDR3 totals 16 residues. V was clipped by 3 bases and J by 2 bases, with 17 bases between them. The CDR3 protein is CASSPNEGLVTYEQYF. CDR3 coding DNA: TGTGCCAGCTCACCGAATGAGGGTCTCGTCACCTACGAGCAGTACTTC.

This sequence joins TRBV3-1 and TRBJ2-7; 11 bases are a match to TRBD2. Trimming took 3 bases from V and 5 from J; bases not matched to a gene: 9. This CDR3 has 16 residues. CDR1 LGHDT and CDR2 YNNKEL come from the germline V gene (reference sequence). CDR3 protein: CASSQTIAGGPNEQYF. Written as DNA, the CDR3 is TGTGCCAGCAGCCAGACAATAGCGGGAGGGCCTAACGAGCAGTACTTC.

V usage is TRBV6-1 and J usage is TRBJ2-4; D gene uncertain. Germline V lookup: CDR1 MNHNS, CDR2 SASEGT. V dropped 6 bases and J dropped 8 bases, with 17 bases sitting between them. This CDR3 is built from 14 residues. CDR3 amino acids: CASSPTWIGDIQYF. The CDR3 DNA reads TGTGCCAGCAGCCCTACTTGGATAGGCGACATTCAGTACTTC.

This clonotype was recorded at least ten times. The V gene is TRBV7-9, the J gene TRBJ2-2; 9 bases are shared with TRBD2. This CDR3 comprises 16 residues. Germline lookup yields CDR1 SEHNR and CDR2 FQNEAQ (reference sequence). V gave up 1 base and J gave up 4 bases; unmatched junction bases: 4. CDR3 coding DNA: TGTGCCAGCAGCTTAGGAATTAGCGGGAGCACCGGGGAGCTGTTTTTT. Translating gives CASSLGISGSTGELFF.

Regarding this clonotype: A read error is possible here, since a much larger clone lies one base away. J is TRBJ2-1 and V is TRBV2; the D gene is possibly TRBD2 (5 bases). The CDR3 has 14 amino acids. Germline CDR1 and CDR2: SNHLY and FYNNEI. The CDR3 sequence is CTSSTRGLQNEQFF. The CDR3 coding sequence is TGTACCAGCAGTACCAGAGGACTGCAAAATGAGCAGTTCTTC. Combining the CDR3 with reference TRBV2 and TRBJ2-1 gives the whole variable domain EPEVTQTPSHQVTQMGQEVILRCVPISNHLYFYWYRQILGQKVEFLVSFYNNEISEKSEIFDDQFSVERPDGSNFTLKIRSTKLEDSAMYFCTSSTRGLQNEQFFGPGTRLTVL.

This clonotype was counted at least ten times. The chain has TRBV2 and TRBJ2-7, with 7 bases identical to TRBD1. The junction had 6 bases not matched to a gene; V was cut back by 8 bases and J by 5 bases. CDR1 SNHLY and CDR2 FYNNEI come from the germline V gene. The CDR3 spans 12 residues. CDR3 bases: TGTGCCAGCTCCAGGGGGATCCACGAGCAGTACTTC. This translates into CASSRGIHEQYF.